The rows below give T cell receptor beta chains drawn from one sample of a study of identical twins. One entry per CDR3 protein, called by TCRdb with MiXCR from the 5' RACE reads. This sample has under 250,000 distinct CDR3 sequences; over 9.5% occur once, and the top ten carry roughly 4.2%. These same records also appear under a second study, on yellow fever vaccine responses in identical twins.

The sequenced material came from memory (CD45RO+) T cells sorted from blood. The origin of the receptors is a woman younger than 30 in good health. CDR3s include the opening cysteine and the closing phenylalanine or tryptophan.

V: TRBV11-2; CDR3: CASSSVSTTTNEKLFF
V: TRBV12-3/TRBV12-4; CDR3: CASSLGNPTYNEQFF
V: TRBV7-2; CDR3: CASSRARGSETQYF
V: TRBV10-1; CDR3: CASSESTGRGGLKTQYF
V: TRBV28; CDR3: CASSFGAGRHYYQSYNEQFF
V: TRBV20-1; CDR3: CSATGQGNYGYTF
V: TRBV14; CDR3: CASRRGGVGTDTQYF
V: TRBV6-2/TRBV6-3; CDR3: CASKTWQGYEQYF
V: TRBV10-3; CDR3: CAIRNPSSSEQYF
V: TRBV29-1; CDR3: CSWRFTDTQYF
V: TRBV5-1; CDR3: CASSLGLAGGPGEQFF
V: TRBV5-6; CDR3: CASSSEWEQFF
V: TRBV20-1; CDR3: CSARDNGGNYGYTF
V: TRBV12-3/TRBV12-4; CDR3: CASSLDDQPQHF
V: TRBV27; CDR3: CASTLNGGTEAFF
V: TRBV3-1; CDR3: CASSQTVEQFF
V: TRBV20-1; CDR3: CSARDPGPFSEQYF
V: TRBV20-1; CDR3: CSAAVAGGSTQYF
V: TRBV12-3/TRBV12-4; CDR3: CASSAPGQGNSPLHF
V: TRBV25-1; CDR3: CASSEWGTNEQYF
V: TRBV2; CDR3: CASFTNTEAFF
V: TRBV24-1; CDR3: CATSDLVFPGVSVYEQYF
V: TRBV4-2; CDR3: CASSQETGNEKLFF
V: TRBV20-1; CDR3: CSARDGQGDYEQYF
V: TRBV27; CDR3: CASSLRGLAVGGELFF
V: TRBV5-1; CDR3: CASSLGGKGAKNIQYF
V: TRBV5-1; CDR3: CASSLVPGSNQPQHF
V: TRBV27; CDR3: CASSLGSGTSRLSYNEQFF
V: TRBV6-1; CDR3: CASTWRGREADTQYF
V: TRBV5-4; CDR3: CASSLGTSGSSNEQFF
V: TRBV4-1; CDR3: CASSQEGPPTSDTQYF